The 5 T cell receptor beta chains listed next were all sequenced from one sample in a study of T cells in women clearing cervical HPV infection (dated by TCRdb to the late 2010s). Library construction relied on the immunoSEQ multiplex PCR assay. TCRdb's version of the immuneACCESS table is confined to in-frame rearrangements and falls short of the full clone set. An unresolved V gene accounts for under half of the shortfall where checked; the remainder is of unknown origin. The sample table records 20,000 to 25,000 clones. 2% to 3% of the sample belongs to the ten largest clones. Sequencing used blood buffy coat. These receptors all stem from a woman aged 18-69 years with a cervical HPV16 infection that either progressed to CIN3+ or cleared (not recorded which).

Notes on this clone: One junction end does not reproduce the germline sequence, and a read error may be involved. Read coverage stops 3 residues before the CDR3 terminus; the germline J gene supplies the remainder. This sample also contains other DNA sequences that code for the same CDR3. The V call is TRBV7-9, the J call TRBJ1-3; D unclear. Germline CDR1 and CDR2: SEHNR and FQNEAQ (reference sequence). The CDR3 length is 13 residues. The CDR3 bases that were read are TGTGCCAGCAGTTCAGGAGGTGGAAACACT. Translation: CASSSGGGNT. The entire CDR3 reads CASSSGGGNTIYF.

Turning to this clone: The CDR3 end lies 3 residues beyond the end of the read and is filled in from the germline J gene. This chain links TRBV12-3 or TRBV12-4 with TRBJ2-2, with D unresolved. This CDR3 is built from 11 residues. The CDR3 is CASSFGEKLFF. The sequenced CDR3 bases are TGTGCCAGCAGTTTCGGTGAAAAG.

On this clone itself: The CDR3 is cut off 3 residues early in the read; its end comes from the germline J gene. The V gene is TRBV4-1, the J gene TRBJ2-2; unclear D gene. Germline values: CDR1 MGHRA, CDR2 YSYEKL. The CDR3 covers 13 residues. V lost 3 bases to trimming and J lost 4 bases, with 6 bases between them. CDR3 residues: CASSQRLTGELFF. Partial CDR3 DNA: TGCGCCAGCAGCCAGCGGCTCACCGGGGAG.

Comment on this clone: The CDR3 goes on 3 residues after the read ends, and that part is filled in from the germline J gene. The genes are TRBV29-1 and TRBJ2-7, with 8 positions matching TRBD2. This CDR3 is 13 amino acids long. The germline V gene encodes CDR1 SQVTM and CDR2 ANQGSEA. The V gene end was trimmed by 1 base and the J gene end by 2 bases; junction bases not matched to a gene: 1. The sequenced part of the CDR3 DNA is TGCAGCGTTGAAGCGGGGGGGACCTACGAG. Its translation is CSVEAGGTYE. In full, the CDR3 is CSVEAGGTYEQYF.

For this clone: The read halts 3 residues ahead of the CDR3 end, with the missing end drawn from the germline J gene. This chain connects TRBV2 to TRBJ2-5, with D maybe TRBD2 (7 bases). Germline CDR1 reads SNHLY; CDR2 reads FYNNEI. The V end was cut by 8 bases, the J end by 4 bases, with 14 bases between. The CDR3 is 13 amino acids. The CDR3 region is CASGGGSRETQYF. The covered CDR3 bases are TGTGCCAGCGGGGGGGGCAGCCGAGAGACC. The variable domain in full, with the rest retrieved from reference TRBV2 and TRBJ2-5, is EPEVTQTPSHQVTQMGQEVILRCVPISNHLYFYWYRQILGQKVEFLVSFYNNEISEKSEIFDDQFSVERPDGSNFTLKIRSTKLEDSAMYFCASGGGSRETQYFGPGTRLLVL.